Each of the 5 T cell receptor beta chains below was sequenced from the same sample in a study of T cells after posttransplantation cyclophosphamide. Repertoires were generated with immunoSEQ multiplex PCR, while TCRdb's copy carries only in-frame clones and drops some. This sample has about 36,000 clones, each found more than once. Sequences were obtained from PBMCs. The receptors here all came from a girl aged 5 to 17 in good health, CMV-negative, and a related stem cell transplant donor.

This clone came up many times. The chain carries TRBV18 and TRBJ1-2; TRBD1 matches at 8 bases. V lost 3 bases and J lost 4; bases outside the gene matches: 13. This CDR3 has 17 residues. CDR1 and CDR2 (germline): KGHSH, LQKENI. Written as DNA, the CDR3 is TGTGCCAGCTCACCGGATAGACAGGGGATGTTGGTCTATGGCTACACCTTC. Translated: CASSPDRQGMLVYGYTF.

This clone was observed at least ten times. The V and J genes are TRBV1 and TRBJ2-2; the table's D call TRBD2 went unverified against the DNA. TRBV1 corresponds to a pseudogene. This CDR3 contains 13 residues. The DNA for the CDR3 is TGCACCAGCAGTCCTGACGAGGCCGGGGAGCTGTTTTTT. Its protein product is CTSSPDEAGELFF.

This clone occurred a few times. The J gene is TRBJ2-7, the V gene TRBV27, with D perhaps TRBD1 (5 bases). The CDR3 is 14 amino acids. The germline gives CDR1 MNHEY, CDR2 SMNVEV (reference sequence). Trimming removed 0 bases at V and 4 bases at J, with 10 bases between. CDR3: CASSLSVQAYEQYF. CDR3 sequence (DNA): TGTGCCAGCAGTTTATCTGTACAGGCATACGAGCAGTACTTC.

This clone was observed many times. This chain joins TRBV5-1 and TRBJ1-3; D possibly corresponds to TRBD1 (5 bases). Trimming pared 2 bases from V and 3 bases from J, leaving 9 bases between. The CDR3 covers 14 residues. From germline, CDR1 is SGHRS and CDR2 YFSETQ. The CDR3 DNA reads TGCGCCAGCAGCTTTGGCCAGGGTGGAAACACCATATATTTT. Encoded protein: CASSFGQGGNTIYF. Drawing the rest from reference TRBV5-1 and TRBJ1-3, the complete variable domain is KAGVTQTPRYLIKTRGQQVTLSCSPISGHRSVSWYQQTPGQGLQFLFEYFSETQRNKGNFPGRFSGRQFSNSRSEMNVSTLELGDSALYLCASSFGQGGNTIYFGEGSWLTVV.

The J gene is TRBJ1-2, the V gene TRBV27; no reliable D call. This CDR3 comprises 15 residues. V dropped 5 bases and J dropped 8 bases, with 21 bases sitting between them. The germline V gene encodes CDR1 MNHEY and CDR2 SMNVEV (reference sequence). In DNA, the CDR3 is TGTGCCAGCAGTCCCCAGCCTCGAGGCGCGGAGGGCTACACCTTC. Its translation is CASSPQPRGAEGYTF.